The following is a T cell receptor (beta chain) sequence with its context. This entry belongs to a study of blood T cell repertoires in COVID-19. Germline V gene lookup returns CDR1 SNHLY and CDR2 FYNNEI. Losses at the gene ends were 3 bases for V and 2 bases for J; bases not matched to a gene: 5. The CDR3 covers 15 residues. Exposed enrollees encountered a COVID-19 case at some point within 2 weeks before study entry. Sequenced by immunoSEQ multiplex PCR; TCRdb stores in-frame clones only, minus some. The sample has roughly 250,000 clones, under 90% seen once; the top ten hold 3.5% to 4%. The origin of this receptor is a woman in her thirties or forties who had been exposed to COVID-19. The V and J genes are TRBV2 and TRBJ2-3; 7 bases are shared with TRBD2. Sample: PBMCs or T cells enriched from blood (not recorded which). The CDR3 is CASSDGGGNTDTQYF. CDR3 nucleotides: TGTGCCAGCAGTGATGGCGGGGGTAACACAGATACGCAGTATTTT.